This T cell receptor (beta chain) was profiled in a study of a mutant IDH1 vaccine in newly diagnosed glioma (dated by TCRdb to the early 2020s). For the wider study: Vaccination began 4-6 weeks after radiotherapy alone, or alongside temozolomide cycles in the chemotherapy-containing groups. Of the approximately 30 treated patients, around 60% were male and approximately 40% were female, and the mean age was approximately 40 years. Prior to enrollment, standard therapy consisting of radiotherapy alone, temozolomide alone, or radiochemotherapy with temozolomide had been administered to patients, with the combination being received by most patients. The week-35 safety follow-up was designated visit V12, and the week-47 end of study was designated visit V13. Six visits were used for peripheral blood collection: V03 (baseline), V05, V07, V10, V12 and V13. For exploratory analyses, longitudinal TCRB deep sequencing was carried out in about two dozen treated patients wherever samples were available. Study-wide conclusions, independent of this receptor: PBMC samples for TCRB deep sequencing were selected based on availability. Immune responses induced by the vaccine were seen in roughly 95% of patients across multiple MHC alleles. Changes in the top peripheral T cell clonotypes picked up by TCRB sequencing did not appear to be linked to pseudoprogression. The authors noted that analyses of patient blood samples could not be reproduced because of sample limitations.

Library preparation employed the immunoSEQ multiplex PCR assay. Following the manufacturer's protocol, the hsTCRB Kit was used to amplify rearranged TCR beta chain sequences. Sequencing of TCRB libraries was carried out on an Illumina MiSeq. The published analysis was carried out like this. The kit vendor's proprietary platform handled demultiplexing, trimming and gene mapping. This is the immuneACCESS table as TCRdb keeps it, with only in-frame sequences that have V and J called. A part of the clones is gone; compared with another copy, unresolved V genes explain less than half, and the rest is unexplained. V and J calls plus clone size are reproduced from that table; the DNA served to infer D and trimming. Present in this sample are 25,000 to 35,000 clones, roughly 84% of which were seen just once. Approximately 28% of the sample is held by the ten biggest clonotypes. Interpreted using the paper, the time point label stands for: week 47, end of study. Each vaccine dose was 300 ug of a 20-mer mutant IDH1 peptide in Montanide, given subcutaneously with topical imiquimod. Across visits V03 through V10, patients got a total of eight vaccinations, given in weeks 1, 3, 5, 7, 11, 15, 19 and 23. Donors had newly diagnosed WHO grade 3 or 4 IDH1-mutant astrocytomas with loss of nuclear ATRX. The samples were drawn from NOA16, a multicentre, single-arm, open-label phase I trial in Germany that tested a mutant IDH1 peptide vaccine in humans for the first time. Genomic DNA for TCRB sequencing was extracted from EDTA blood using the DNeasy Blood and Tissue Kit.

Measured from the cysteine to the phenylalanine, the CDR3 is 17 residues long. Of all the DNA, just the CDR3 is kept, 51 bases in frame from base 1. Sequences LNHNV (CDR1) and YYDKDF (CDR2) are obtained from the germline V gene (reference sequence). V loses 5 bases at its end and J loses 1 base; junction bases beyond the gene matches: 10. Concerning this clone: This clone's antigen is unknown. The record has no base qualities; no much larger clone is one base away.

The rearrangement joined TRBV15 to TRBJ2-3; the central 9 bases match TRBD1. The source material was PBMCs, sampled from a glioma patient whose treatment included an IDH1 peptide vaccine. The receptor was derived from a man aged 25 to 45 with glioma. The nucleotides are TGTGCCACCAGCGGCGGCTTGACAGGGGGGGGCACAGATACGCAGTATTTT. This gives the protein CATSGGLTGGGTDTQYF. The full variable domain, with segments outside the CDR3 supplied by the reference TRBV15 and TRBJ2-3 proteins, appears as DAMVIQNPRYQVTQFGKPVTLSCSQTLNHNVMYWYQQKSSQAPKLLFHYYDKDFNNEADTPDNFQSRRPNTSFCFLDIRSPGLGDTAMYLCATSGGLTGGGTDTQYFGPGTRLTVL.